Presented here are 2 T cell receptor beta chains from one specimen sequenced in a study of blood T cell repertoires in COVID-19. The data were produced by immunoSEQ multiplex PCR, yet TCRdb's version contains in-frame clones alone and is incomplete. The repertoire consists of approximately 230,000 clones, with around 90% occurring once and the leading ten covering more than 1.2%. Material: peripheral blood. Source of these receptors: a man at least 80 years old with acute or convalescent COVID-19.

This sequence joins TRBV29-1 and TRBJ1-1; the D is unclear. Per the germline V gene, CDR1 is SQVTM and CDR2 is ANQGSEA. Trimming shortened V by 4 bases and J by 2 bases, and 11 bases separated the two germline ends. This CDR3 spans 13 amino acids. The CDR3 sequence is CSVGSVRNTEAFF. As DNA, the CDR3 is TGCAGCGTTGGTTCAGTCCGAAACACTGAAGCTTTCTTT.

This chain links TRBV19 with TRBJ1-1, with no clear D. The CDR3 runs 13 residues. Germline lookup yields CDR1 LNHDA and CDR2 SQIVND (reference sequence). With 3 bases removed from V and 1 base from J, the gap between germline ends came to 6 bases. CDR3 in DNA: TGTGCCAGTAGTATTCTAGCGAACACTGAAGCTTTCTTT. The encoded protein is CASSILANTEAFF.